These T cell receptor beta chains were read from a single sample in a study of cytomegalovirus exposure and HLA in healthy donors. Measured with immunoSEQ multiplex PCR; TCRdb has only the in-frame clones, and not every one. Found here are tens of thousands of clones, more than 60% of them singletons; the top ten hold roughly half. The specimen sequenced was PBMCs. These receptors were taken from a man in his fifties in good health and CMV-seropositive. Both conserved end residues are part of each CDR3. A D gene is named only where the DNA matches it firmly. Clone size is given for some rows only: seen once, a few or many times, or a class if the clone is expanded.

j_call: TRBJ1-4; d_call: TRBD1; clone_size: -; v_call: TRBV6-5; cdr3_nt: TGTGCCAGCAGACCTGGACAGGGTACGGAAAAACTGTTTTTT; cdr3_aa: CASRPGQGTEKLFF
j_call: TRBJ2-4; d_call: -; clone_size: -; v_call: TRBV30; cdr3_nt: TGTGCCTGGAGGAGGGCGCAAAACATTCAGTACTTC; cdr3_aa: CAWRRAQNIQYF
j_call: TRBJ2-7; d_call: TRBD1; clone_size: -; v_call: TRBV4-2; cdr3_nt: TGTGCCAGCAGCCAAGGTCTTCCCGGGACAGGGGCCTACGAGCAGTACTTC; cdr3_aa: CASSQGLPGTGAYEQYF
j_call: TRBJ1-2; d_call: -; clone_size: few; v_call: TRBV9; cdr3_nt: TGTGCCAGCAGCCCGAGGACAGCTAACTATGGCTACACCTTC; cdr3_aa: CASSPRTANYGYTF
j_call: TRBJ1-2; d_call: -; clone_size: -; v_call: TRBV10-1; cdr3_nt: TGCGCCAGCAGTGATTTGGGACATAACTATGGCTACACCTTC; cdr3_aa: CASSDLGHNYGYTF
j_call: TRBJ2-7; d_call: TRBD2; clone_size: -; v_call: TRBV19; cdr3_nt: TGTGCCAGTACTCTCCGTGGGAGGGGTTGGTACGAGCAGTACTTC; cdr3_aa: CASTLRGRGWYEQYF
j_call: TRBJ2-6; d_call: -; clone_size: few; v_call: TRBV4-2; cdr3_nt: TGTGCCAGCAGCCAGCGAACAGGCAGCTCTGGGGCCAACGTCCTGAATTTC; cdr3_aa: CASSQRTGSSGANVLNF
j_call: TRBJ2-1; d_call: TRBD2; clone_size: -; v_call: TRBV30; cdr3_nt: TGTGCCTGGAGTGTAGGGCTAGCGGGAGCCACTGAGCAGTTCTTC; cdr3_aa: CAWSVGLAGATEQFF
j_call: TRBJ2-1; d_call: TRBD1; clone_size: -; v_call: TRBV27; cdr3_nt: TGTGCCAGGTGGACAGGCCAACGCCCCAACAATGAGCAGTTCTTC; cdr3_aa: CARWTGQRPNNEQFF
j_call: TRBJ2-7; d_call: -; clone_size: -; v_call: TRBV5-1; cdr3_nt: TGCGCCAGCAGCTTGGACACACACTACGAGCAGTACTTC; cdr3_aa: CASSLDTHYEQYF
j_call: TRBJ1-5; d_call: -; clone_size: -; v_call: TRBV4-3; cdr3_nt: TGCGCCAGCAGCCAAGTCGGGAATCAGCCCCAGCATTTT; cdr3_aa: CASSQVGNQPQHF
j_call: TRBJ1-2; d_call: TRBD1; clone_size: -; v_call: TRBV19; cdr3_nt: TGTGCCAGTAGCCCAACTGGGACAGATCCTAACGGCTACACCTTC; cdr3_aa: CASSPTGTDPNGYTF
j_call: TRBJ2-7; d_call: TRBD1; clone_size: -; v_call: TRBV18; cdr3_nt: TGTGCCAGCTCACCGGGGACAGGGACCTACGAGCAGTACTTC; cdr3_aa: CASSPGTGTYEQYF
j_call: TRBJ1-2; d_call: TRBD1; clone_size: -; v_call: TRBV18; cdr3_nt: TGTGCCAGCTCACAGACAGGGGAGAATGGCTACACCTTC; cdr3_aa: CASSQTGENGYTF
j_call: TRBJ2-7; d_call: -; clone_size: -; v_call: TRBV30; cdr3_nt: TGTGCCTGGGGCCTCTCCTACGAGCAGTACTTC; cdr3_aa: CAWGLSYEQYF
j_call: TRBJ2-7; d_call: -; clone_size: -; v_call: TRBV11-2; cdr3_nt: TGTGTCAGCAGCTTACAGGTTAGCGGACCCAGCTCCTACGAGCAGTACTTC; cdr3_aa: CVSSLQVSGPSSYEQYF
j_call: TRBJ1-1; d_call: -; clone_size: once; v_call: TRBV6-5; cdr3_nt: TGTGCCAGCAGTGACCCAGGGAACACTGAAGCTTTCTTT; cdr3_aa: CASSDPGNTEAFF
j_call: TRBJ2-7; d_call: TRBD1; clone_size: -; v_call: TRBV28; cdr3_nt: TGTGCCAGCAGTTATGGGGACAGGGGGACCTACGAGCAGTACTTC; cdr3_aa: CASSYGDRGTYEQYF
j_call: TRBJ2-7; d_call: TRBD2; clone_size: few; v_call: TRBV2; cdr3_nt: TGTGCCAGCAGAACTAGCGGGAGTGGCTACGAGCAGTACTTC; cdr3_aa: CASRTSGSGYEQYF
j_call: TRBJ2-3; d_call: TRBD2; clone_size: -; v_call: TRBV15; cdr3_nt: TGTGCCACCAGCAAAACAAAGGCGGGAGCGGCAGATACGCAGTATTTT; cdr3_aa: CATSKTKAGAADTQYF
j_call: TRBJ1-2; d_call: TRBD1; clone_size: -; v_call: TRBV7-2; cdr3_nt: TGTGCCAGCAGCTTAGGCTCCGGGACAGGGGATGGCTACACCTTC; cdr3_aa: CASSLGSGTGDGYTF
j_call: TRBJ2-7; d_call: TRBD2; clone_size: -; v_call: TRBV5-3; cdr3_nt: TGTGCCAGAAGCTCACCCAACGGACTAGCGGCAATTACTAAGCCCTACGAGCAGTACTTC; cdr3_aa: CARSSPNGLAAITKPYEQYF
j_call: TRBJ2-3; d_call: -; clone_size: -; v_call: TRBV5-1; cdr3_nt: TGCGCCAGCAGCTTGGACGGGGATACGCAGTATTTT; cdr3_aa: CASSLDGDTQYF
j_call: TRBJ2-3; d_call: -; clone_size: -; v_call: TRBV5-6; cdr3_nt: TGTGCCAGCAGCTTGGACAGAACGCAGTATTTT; cdr3_aa: CASSLDRTQYF
j_call: TRBJ2-3; d_call: -; clone_size: -; v_call: TRBV7-9; cdr3_nt: TGTGCCATGTGGGGGCCTAGCACAGATACGCAGTATTTT; cdr3_aa: CAMWGPSTDTQYF
j_call: TRBJ2-3; d_call: -; clone_size: once; v_call: TRBV30; cdr3_nt: TGTGCCTGGAGTGTACAGTGGGCAGGGACAAATGCAGATACGCAGTATTTT; cdr3_aa: CAWSVQWAGTNADTQYF
j_call: TRBJ1-5; d_call: TRBD1; clone_size: -; v_call: TRBV7-3; cdr3_nt: TGTGCCAGCAGCTTAACAGGGGGCGAGCAGCCCCAGCATTTT; cdr3_aa: CASSLTGGEQPQHF
j_call: TRBJ1-3; d_call: -; clone_size: -; v_call: TRBV28; cdr3_nt: TGTGCCAGCAGTCCAGCGGGGAATACCGGGGACACCATATATTTT; cdr3_aa: CASSPAGNTGDTIYF
j_call: TRBJ2-7; d_call: -; clone_size: -; v_call: TRBV9; cdr3_nt: TGTGCCAGCAGCGTAGGGGGCGACGGCTACGAGCAGTACTTC; cdr3_aa: CASSVGGDGYEQYF
j_call: TRBJ2-3; d_call: TRBD1; clone_size: -; v_call: TRBV30; cdr3_nt: TGTGCCTGGAACAGGGGAGCAGATACGCAGTATTTT; cdr3_aa: CAWNRGADTQYF
j_call: TRBJ1-1; d_call: -; clone_size: many; v_call: TRBV7-9; cdr3_nt: TGTGCCAGCAAGGGTGAAGGGGTTGAAGCTTTCTTT; cdr3_aa: CASKGEGVEAFF
j_call: TRBJ1-2; d_call: -; clone_size: -; v_call: TRBV6-6; cdr3_nt: TGTGCCAGCAGTTACGCGGCACCTGACTATGGCTACACCTTC; cdr3_aa: CASSYAAPDYGYTF
j_call: TRBJ1-6; d_call: -; clone_size: -; v_call: TRBV7-2; cdr3_nt: TGTGCCAGCAGCCCCCTGACTTATAATTCCCCCCTCCACTTT; cdr3_aa: CASSPLTYNSPLHF
j_call: TRBJ2-1; d_call: -; clone_size: few; v_call: TRBV19; cdr3_nt: TGTGCCAGTAGTGAACAAAGAGGCAAGGTTTCAAAGCAGTTCTTC; cdr3_aa: CASSEQRGKVSKQFF
j_call: TRBJ1-2; d_call: TRBD1; clone_size: -; v_call: TRBV6-1; cdr3_nt: TGTGCCAGCAGAAGGACAGGGCAGGTCGATGGCTACACCTTC; cdr3_aa: CASRRTGQVDGYTF
j_call: TRBJ1-1; d_call: -; clone_size: once; v_call: TRBV30; cdr3_nt: TGTGCCTGGGCACAGAAGAACACTGAAGCTTTATTT; cdr3_aa: CAWAQKNTEALF
j_call: TRBJ2-1; d_call: -; clone_size: once; v_call: TRBV5-6; cdr3_nt: TGTGCCAGCAGCTTGGTCCACAGGGAAAATGCGCAGTTCTTC; cdr3_aa: CASSLVHRENAQFF
j_call: TRBJ2-5; d_call: TRBD1; clone_size: -; v_call: TRBV9; cdr3_nt: TGTGCCAGCAGCCCTCATGGACAGGGGCAAGAGACCCAGTACTTC; cdr3_aa: CASSPHGQGQETQYF
j_call: TRBJ1-1; d_call: TRBD1; clone_size: -; v_call: TRBV7-6; cdr3_nt: TGTGCCAGCAGCATCACCTACAGGGGCAGAGCTTTCTTT; cdr3_aa: CASSITYRGRAFF
j_call: TRBJ1-2; d_call: TRBD1; clone_size: few; v_call: TRBV7-2; cdr3_nt: TGTGCCAGCAATCTATCCCCGGGACAGGGCCTTGGCTACACCTTC; cdr3_aa: CASNLSPGQGLGYTF
j_call: TRBJ2-7; d_call: -; clone_size: -; v_call: TRBV5-1; cdr3_nt: TGCGCCAGCAGCTTTCAGGGTTCCTACGAGCAGTACTTC; cdr3_aa: CASSFQGSYEQYF
j_call: TRBJ2-7; d_call: TRBD2; clone_size: -; v_call: TRBV7-3; cdr3_nt: TGTGCCAGCAGCTTTGCAGCGGGAGGGGCCTACGAGCAGTACTTC; cdr3_aa: CASSFAAGGAYEQYF
j_call: TRBJ2-3; d_call: TRBD2; clone_size: -; v_call: TRBV5-5; cdr3_nt: TGTGCCAGCAGCCCCCAACCAGCGGGAGTGGCAGATACGCAGTATTTT; cdr3_aa: CASSPQPAGVADTQYF
j_call: TRBJ2-2; d_call: -; clone_size: -; v_call: TRBV19; cdr3_nt: TGTGCCAGTAGTATAGACCCCCCCACTAGTTTTGGGGCCGGGGAGCTGTTTTTT; cdr3_aa: CASSIDPPTSFGAGELFF
j_call: TRBJ2-1; d_call: TRBD2; clone_size: once; v_call: TRBV7-9; cdr3_nt: TGTTCCAGCAGCTTGCCCCCGCGGCTAGCGGGAATTAGGAATGAGCAGTTCTTC; cdr3_aa: CSSSLPPRLAGIRNEQFF
j_call: TRBJ2-5; d_call: -; clone_size: -; v_call: TRBV11-2; cdr3_nt: TGTGCCAGCAGCTCGCGGGGGGCGAGGGGGCGAGGCGAGACCCAGTACTTC; cdr3_aa: CASSSRGARGRGETQYF
j_call: TRBJ2-1; d_call: -; clone_size: -; v_call: TRBV5-1; cdr3_nt: TGCGCCAGCAGCGGAGAACAGGGGGGAGGGCACAATGAGCAGTTCTTC; cdr3_aa: CASSGEQGGGHNEQFF
j_call: TRBJ2-1; d_call: TRBD2; clone_size: -; v_call: TRBV11-3; cdr3_nt: TGTGCCAGCAGCTTAGAGGGGACTAGCGGGAGGGGGGAGCAGTTCTTC; cdr3_aa: CASSLEGTSGRGEQFF
j_call: TRBJ2-1; d_call: TRBD1; clone_size: once; v_call: TRBV30; cdr3_nt: TGTGCCTTGCAGGCCGGGACAGGGGGCTACAATGAGCAGTTCTTC; cdr3_aa: CALQAGTGGYNEQFF
j_call: TRBJ2-3; d_call: TRBD1; clone_size: -; v_call: TRBV5-1; cdr3_nt: TGCGCCAGCAGCGCAGGACAGGGCACAGATACGCAGTATTTT; cdr3_aa: CASSAGQGTDTQYF
j_call: TRBJ2-1; d_call: TRBD2; clone_size: -; v_call: TRBV11-1; cdr3_nt: TGTGCCAGCAGCCGGGGAGGGCCTCTCAATGAGCAGTTCTTC; cdr3_aa: CASSRGGPLNEQFF
j_call: TRBJ1-2; d_call: -; clone_size: -; v_call: TRBV6-1; cdr3_nt: TGTGCCAGCAGTCCACAACAGGGCCCCTATGGCTACACCTTC; cdr3_aa: CASSPQQGPYGYTF
j_call: TRBJ2-3; d_call: TRBD1; clone_size: -; v_call: TRBV10-3; cdr3_nt: TGTGCCATCAGTGGTTCAGGGACAGCCACAGATACGCAGTATTTT; cdr3_aa: CAISGSGTATDTQYF
j_call: TRBJ1-1; d_call: -; clone_size: -; v_call: TRBV27; cdr3_nt: TGTGCCAGCAGTTTATCCTCGGGGTCGGGGAACACTGAAGCTTTCTTT; cdr3_aa: CASSLSSGSGNTEAFF
j_call: TRBJ1-5; d_call: -; clone_size: -; v_call: TRBV30; cdr3_nt: TGTGCCTGGAGTGTACCTGGCCTGATTAGCAATCAGCCCCAGCATTTT; cdr3_aa: CAWSVPGLISNQPQHF